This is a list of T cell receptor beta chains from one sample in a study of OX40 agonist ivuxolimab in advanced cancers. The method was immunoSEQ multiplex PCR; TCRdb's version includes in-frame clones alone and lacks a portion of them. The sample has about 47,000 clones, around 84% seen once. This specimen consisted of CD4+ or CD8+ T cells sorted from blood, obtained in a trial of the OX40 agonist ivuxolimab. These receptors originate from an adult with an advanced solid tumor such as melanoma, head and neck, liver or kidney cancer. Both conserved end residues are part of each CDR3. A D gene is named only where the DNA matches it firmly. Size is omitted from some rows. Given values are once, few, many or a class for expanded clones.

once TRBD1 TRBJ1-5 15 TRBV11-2 TGTGCCAGCAGCCCCGCAGGGAGGGGGCATCAGCCCCAGCATTTT CASSPAGRGHQPQHF
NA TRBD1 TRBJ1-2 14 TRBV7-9 TGTGCCAGCAGTCGAATGACAGGGAATTATATCTACACCTTC CASSRMTGNYIYTF
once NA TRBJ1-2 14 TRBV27 TGTGCCAGCAGTTTACGACAGACAAACTATGGCTACACCTTC CASSLRQTNYGYTF
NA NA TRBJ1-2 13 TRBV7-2 TGTGCCAGCAGCTTAAATAGGGGCTATGGCTACACCTTC CASSLNRGYGYTF
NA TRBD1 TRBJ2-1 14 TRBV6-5 TGTGCCAGCTTCGACAGGGTTCCCTACAATGAGCAGTTCTTC CASFDRVPYNEQFF
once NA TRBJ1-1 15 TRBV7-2 TGTGCCAGCAGCTTAGGGGGGACAAGGGTCCCTGAAGCTTTCTTT CASSLGGTRVPEAFF
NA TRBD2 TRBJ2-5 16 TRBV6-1 TGTGCCAGCAGTGACGGACTAGCGGGAGGAATTGAGACCCAGTACTTC CASSDGLAGGIETQYF
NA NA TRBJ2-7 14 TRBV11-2 TGTGCCAGCACCGCCGCCGGGGTATCCTACGAGCAGTACTTC CASTAAGVSYEQYF
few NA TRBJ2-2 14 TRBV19 TGTGCCAGTAGTATCCCGGCTGGTCGGGGGGAGCTGTTTTTT CASSIPAGRGELFF
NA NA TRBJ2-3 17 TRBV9 TGTGCCAGCAGCGTAGAAGGAACGGGACCACGCACAGATACGCAGTATTTT CASSVEGTGPRTDTQYF
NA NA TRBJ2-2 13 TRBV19 TGTGCCAGTAGTATTCCTTACACCGGGGAGCTGTTTTTT CASSIPYTGELFF
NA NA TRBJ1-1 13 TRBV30 TGTGCCTGGAGTCTCCAACTTAACACTGAAGCTTTCTTT CAWSLQLNTEAFF
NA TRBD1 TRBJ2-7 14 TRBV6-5 TGTGCCAGCAGTTACGAGGGACAGTTTTACGAGCAGTACTTC CASSYEGQFYEQYF
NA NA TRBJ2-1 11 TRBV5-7 TGTGCCAGCAGCTCTAGGAGTGAGCAGTTCTTC CASSSRSEQFF
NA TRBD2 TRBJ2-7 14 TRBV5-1 TGCGCCAGCAGCACGGGAGGGTCCTCTAGTGAGCAGTACTTC CASSTGGSSSEQYF
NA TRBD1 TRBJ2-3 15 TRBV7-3 TGTGCCAGCAGCTCGACAGGGGGCAGCACAGATACGCAGTATTTT CASSSTGGSTDTQYF
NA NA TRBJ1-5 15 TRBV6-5 TGTGCCAGCAGCTCCGACAGGAATAGCAATCAGCCCCAGCATTTT CASSSDRNSNQPQHF
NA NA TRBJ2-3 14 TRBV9 TGTGCCAGCAGCCTCACACCGACCACGGATACGCAGTATTTT CASSLTPTTDTQYF
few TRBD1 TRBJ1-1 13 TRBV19 TGTGCCAGTAGTATGACAGGGTCCACTGAAGCTTTCTTT CASSMTGSTEAFF
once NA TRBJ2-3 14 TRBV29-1 TGCAGCGTTCCAGACAGCCTCTACACAGATACGCAGTATTTT CSVPDSLYTDTQYF